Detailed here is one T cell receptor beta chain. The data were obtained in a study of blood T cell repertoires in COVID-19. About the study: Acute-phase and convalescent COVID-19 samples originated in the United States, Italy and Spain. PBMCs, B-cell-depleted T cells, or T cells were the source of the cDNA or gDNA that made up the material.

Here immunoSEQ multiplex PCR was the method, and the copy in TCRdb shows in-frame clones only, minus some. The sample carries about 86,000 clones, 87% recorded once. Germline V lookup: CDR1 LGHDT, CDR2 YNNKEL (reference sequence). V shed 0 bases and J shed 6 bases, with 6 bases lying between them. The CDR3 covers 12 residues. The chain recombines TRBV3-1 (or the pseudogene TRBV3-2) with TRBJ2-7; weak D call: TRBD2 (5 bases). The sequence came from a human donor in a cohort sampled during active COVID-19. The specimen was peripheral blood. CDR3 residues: CASSQEGSEQYF. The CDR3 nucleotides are TGTGCCAGCAGCCAAGAAGGGAGCGAGCAGTACTTC.